This TCR beta chain derives from a study of cytomegalovirus exposure and HLA in healthy donors. This PCR relied on a set of 60 Vbeta primers and 13 Jbeta primers. The assay was immunoSEQ multiplex PCR, and TCRdb's table has in-frame clones only and misses some. The data show 150,000 to 200,000 clones, 77% seen once. This clone turned up a few times. The antigen is unknown. Findings and caveats of the study: In a later analysis, several top co-occurrence clusters appeared linked to parvovirus B19, influenza, CMV and Epstein-Barr virus.

CDR1 and CDR2 (germline): SGHNT, YYREEE (reference sequence). The CDR3 spans 15 residues. V lost 4 bases to trimming and J lost 0 bases, with 8 bases between them. This sequence joins TRBV5-4 and TRBJ2-6, with D unclear. This TCR derives from a woman aged 30 to 39 in good health and CMV-seronegative. Sequenced: PBMCs. The CDR3 loop reads CASSLNPSGANVLTF. CDR3 nucleotide sequence: TGTGCCAGCAGCCTAAACCCCTCTGGGGCCAACGTCCTGACTTTC.